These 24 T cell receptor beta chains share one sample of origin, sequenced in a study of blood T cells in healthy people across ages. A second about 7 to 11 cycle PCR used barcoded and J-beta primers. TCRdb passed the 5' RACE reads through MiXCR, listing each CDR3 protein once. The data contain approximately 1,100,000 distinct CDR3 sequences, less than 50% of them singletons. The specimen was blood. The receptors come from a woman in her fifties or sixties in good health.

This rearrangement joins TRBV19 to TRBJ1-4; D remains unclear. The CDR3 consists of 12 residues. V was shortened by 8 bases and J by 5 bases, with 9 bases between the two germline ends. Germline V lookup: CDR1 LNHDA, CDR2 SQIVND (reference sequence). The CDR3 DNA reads TGTGCCAGTTTCGCGGGAAATGAAAAACTGTTTTTT. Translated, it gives CASFAGNEKLFF. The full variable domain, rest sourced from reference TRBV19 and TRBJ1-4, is DGGITQSPKYLFRKEGQNVTLSCEQNLNHDAMYWYRQDPGQGLRLIYYSQIVNDFQKGDIAEGYSVSREKKESFPLTVTSAQKNPTAFYLCASFAGNEKLFFGSGTQLSVL.

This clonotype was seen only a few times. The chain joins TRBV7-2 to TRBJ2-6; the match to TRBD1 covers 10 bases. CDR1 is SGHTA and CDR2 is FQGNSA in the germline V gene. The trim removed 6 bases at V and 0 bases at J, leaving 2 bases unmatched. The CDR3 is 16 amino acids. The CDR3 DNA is TGTGCCAGCAGTTGGACAGGGGGCTCTGGGGCCAACGTCCTGACTTTC. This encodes CASSWTGGSGANVLTF.

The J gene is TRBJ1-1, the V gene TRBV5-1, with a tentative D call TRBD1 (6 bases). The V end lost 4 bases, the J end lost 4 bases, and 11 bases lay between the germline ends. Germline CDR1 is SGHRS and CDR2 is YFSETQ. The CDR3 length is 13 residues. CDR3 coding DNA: TGCGCCAGCAGCAAAGGGGGAAGCACTGAAGCTTTCTTT. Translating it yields CASSKGGSTEAFF.

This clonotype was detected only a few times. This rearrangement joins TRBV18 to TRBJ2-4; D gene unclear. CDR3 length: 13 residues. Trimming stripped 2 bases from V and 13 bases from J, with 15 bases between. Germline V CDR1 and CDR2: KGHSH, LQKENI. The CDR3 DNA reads TGTGCCAGCTCACCAGGCGACACTTACGGGCAGTACTTC. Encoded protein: CASSPGDTYGQYF.

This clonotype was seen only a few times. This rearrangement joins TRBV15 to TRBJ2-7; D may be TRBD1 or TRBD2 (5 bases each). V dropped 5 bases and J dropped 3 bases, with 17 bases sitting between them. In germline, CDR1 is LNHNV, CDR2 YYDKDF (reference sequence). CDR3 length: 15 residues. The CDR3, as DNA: TGTGCCACCAGCCCTTCTGCCAGGGCGGGCTACGAGCAGTACTTC. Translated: CATSPSARAGYEQYF.

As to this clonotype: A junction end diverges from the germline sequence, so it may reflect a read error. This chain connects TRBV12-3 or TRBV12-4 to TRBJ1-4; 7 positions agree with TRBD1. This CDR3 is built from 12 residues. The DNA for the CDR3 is TGTGCCGGCAGACAGGGAATGGAAAAACTGTTTTTT. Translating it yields CAGRQGMEKLFF.

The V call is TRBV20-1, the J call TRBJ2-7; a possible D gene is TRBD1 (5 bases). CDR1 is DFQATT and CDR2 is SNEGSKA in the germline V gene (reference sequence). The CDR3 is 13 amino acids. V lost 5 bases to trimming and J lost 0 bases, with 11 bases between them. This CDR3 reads CSAETASSYEQYF. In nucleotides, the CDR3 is TGCAGTGCTGAGACAGCTAGCTCCTACGAGCAGTACTTC.

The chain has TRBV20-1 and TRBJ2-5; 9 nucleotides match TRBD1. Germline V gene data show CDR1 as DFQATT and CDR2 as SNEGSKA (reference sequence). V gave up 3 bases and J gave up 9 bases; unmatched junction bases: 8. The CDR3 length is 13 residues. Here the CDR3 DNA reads TGCAGTGCTAGGGACGGGACAGGGCGAGCCCAGTACTTC. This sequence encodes CSARDGTGRAQYF.

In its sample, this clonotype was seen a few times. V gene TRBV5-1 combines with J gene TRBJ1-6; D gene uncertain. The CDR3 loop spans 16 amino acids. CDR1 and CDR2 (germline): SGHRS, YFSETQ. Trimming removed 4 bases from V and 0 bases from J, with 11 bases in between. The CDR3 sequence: CASSPGRSSYNSPLHF. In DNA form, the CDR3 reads TGCGCCAGCAGCCCGGGGAGGAGCTCCTATAATTCACCCCTCCACTTT.

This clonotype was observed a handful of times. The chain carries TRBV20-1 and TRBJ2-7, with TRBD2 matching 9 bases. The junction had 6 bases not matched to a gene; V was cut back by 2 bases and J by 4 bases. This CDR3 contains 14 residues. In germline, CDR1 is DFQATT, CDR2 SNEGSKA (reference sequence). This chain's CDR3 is CSARRLAGPYEQYF. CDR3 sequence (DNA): TGCAGTGCTAGACGGCTAGCGGGACCTTACGAGCAGTACTTC.

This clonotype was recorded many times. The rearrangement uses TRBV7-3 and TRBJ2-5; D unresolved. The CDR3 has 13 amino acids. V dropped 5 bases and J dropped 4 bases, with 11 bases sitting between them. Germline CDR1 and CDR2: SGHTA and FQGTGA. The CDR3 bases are TGTGCCAGCAGCCCCGGACGGGCAGAGACCCAGTACTTC. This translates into CASSPGRAETQYF. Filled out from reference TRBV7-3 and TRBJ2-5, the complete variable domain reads GAGVSQTPSNKVTEKGKYVELRCDPISGHTALYWYRQSLGQGPEFLIYFQGTGAADDSGLPNDRFFAVRPEGSVSTLKIQRTERGDSAVYLCASSPGRAETQYFGPGTRLLVL.

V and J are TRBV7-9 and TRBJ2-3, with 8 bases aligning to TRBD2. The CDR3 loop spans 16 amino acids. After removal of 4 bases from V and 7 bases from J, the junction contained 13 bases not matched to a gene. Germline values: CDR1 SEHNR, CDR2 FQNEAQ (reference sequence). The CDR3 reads CASSSRGAGELHTQYF. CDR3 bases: TGTGCCAGCAGCTCCCGAGGAGCGGGAGAGTTGCATACGCAGTATTTT.

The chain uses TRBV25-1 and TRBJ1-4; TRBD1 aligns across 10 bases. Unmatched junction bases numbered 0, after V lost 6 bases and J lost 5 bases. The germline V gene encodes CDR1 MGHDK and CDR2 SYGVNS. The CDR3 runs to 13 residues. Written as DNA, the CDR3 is TGTGCCAGCAGGGACAGGGGGAATGAAAAACTGTTTTTT. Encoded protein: CASRDRGNEKLFF.

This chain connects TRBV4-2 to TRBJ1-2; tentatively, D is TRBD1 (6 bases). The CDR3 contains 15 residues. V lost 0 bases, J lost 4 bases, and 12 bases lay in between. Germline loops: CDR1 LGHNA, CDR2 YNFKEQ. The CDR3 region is CASSQDSDRLYGYTF. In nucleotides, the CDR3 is TGTGCCAGCAGCCAAGATTCGGACAGACTCTATGGCTACACCTTC.

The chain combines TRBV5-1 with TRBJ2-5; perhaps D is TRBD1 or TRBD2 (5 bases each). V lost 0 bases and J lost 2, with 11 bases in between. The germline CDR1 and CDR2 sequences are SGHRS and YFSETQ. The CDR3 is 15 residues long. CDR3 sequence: CASSLAVGAQETQYF. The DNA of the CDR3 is TGCGCCAGCAGCTTGGCCGTCGGGGCTCAAGAGACCCAGTACTTC.

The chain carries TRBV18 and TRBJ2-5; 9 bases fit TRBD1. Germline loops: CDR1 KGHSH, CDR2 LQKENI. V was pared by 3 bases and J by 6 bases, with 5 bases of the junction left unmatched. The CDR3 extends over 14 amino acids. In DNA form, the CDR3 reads TGTGCCAGCTCACCGGGACAGGGATTAAAGACCCAGTACTTC. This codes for CASSPGQGLKTQYF.

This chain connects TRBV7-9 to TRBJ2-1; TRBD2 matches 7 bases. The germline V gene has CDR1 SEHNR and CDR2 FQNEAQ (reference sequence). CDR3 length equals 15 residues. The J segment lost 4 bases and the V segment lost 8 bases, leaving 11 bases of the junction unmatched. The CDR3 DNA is TGTGCCAGCCGAGCGGCTAGCGGAGTGTACAATGAGCAGTTCTTC. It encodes CASRAASGVYNEQFF.

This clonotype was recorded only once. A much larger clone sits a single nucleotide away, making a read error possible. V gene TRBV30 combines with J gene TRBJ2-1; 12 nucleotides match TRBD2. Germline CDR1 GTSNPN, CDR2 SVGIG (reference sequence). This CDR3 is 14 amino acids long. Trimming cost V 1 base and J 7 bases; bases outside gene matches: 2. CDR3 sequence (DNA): TGTGCCTGGAGTGGACTAGCGGGAGTGAATGAGCAGTTCTTC. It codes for CAWSGLAGVNEQFF.

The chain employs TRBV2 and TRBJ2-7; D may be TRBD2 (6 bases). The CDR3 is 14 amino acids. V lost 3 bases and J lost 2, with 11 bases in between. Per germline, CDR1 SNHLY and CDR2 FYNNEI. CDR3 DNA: TGTGCCAGCAGTGAGTGGAGGGATACCTACGAGCAGTACTTC. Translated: CASSEWRDTYEQYF.

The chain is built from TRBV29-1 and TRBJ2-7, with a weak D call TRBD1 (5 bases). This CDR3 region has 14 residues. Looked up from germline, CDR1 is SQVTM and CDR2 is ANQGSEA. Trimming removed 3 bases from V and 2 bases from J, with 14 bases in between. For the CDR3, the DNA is TGCAGCGTTGATTTAGGAGACAGAGCCTACGAGCAGTACTTC. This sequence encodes CSVDLGDRAYEQYF.

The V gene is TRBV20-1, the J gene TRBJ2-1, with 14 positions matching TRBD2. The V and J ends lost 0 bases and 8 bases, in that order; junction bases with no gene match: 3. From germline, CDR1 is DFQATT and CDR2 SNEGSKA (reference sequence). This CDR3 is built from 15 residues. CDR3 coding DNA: TGCAGTGCTAGAGATGGGACTAGCGGGAGCTATGAGCAGTTCTTC. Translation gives CSARDGTSGSYEQFF.

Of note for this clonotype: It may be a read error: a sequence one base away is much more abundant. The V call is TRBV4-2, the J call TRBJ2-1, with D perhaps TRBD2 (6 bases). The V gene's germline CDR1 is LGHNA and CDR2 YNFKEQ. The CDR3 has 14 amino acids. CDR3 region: CANSQDSGYNEQFF. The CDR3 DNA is TGTGCCAACAGCCAGGATAGCGGTTACAATGAGCAGTTCTTC.

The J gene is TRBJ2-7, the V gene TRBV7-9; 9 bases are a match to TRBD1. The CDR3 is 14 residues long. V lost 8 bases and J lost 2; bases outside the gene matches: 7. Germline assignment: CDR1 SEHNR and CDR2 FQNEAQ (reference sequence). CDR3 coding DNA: TGTGCCAGCGGCCGCCGGGACAGGGCCTACGAGCAGTACTTC. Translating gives CASGRRDRAYEQYF.

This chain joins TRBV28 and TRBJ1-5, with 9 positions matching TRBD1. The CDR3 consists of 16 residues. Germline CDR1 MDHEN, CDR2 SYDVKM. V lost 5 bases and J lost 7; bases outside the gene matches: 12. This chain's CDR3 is CASSPDVPGQGQPQHF. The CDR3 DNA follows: TGTGCCAGCAGTCCAGATGTCCCGGGACAGGGCCAGCCCCAGCATTTT. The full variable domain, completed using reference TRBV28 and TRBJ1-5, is DVKVTQSSRYLVKRTGEKVFLECVQDMDHENMFWYRQDPGLGLRLIYFSYDVKMKEKGDIPEGYSVSREKKERFSLILESASTNQTSMYLCASSPDVPGQGQPQHFGDGTRLSIL.